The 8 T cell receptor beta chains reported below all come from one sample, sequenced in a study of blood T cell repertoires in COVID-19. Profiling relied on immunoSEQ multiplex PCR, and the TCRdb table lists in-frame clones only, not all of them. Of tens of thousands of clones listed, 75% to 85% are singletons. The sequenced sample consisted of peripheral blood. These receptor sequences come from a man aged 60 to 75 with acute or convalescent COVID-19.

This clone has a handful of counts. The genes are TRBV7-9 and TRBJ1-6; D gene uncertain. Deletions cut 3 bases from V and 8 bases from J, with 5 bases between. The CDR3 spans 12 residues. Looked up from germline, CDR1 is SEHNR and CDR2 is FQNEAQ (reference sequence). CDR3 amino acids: CASSFGDSPLHF. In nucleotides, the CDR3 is TGTGCCAGCAGCTTCGGGGATTCACCCCTCCACTTT.

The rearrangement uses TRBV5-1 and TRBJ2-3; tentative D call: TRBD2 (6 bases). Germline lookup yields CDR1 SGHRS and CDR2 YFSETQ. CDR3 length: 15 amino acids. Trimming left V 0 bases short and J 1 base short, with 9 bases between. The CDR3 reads CASSLGSGGTDTQYF. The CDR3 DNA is TGCGCCAGCAGCTTGGGTAGCGGAGGCACAGATACGCAGTATTTT.

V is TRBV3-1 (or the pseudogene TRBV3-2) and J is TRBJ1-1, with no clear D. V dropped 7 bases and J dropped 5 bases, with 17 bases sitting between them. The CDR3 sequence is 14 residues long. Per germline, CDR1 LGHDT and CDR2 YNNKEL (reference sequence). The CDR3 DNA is TGTGCCAGCACGCCTAGCGGGTGGCGGACTGAAGCTTTCTTT. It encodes CASTPSGWRTEAFF.

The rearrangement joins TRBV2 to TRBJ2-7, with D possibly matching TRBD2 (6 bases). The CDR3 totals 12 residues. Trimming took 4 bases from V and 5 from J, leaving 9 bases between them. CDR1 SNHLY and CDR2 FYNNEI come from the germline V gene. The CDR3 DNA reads TGTGCCAGCAGTGGGGACTTAAACGAGCAGTACTTC. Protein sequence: CASSGDLNEQYF.

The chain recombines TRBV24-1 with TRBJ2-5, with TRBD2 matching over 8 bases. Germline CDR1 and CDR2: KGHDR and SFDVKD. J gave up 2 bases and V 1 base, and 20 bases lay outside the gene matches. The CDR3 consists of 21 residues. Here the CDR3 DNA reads TGTGCCACCAGTGATTTTCCCGGGGGGGGGACTACACGCCAAAGACAAGAGACCCAGTACTTC. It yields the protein CATSDFPGGGTTRQRQETQYF.

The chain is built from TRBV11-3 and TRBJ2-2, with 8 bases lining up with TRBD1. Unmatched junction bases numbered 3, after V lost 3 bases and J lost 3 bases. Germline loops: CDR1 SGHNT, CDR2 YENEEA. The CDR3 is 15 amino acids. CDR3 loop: CASSFQGADTGELFF. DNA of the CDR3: TGTGCCAGCAGCTTCCAGGGGGCCGACACCGGGGAGCTGTTTTTT. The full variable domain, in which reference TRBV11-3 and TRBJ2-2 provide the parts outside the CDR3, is EAGVVQSPRYKIIEKKQPVAFWCNPISGHNTLYWYLQNLGQGPELLIRYENEEAVDDSQLPKDRFSAERLKGVDSTLKIQPAELGDSAVYLCASSFQGADTGELFFGEGSRLTVL.

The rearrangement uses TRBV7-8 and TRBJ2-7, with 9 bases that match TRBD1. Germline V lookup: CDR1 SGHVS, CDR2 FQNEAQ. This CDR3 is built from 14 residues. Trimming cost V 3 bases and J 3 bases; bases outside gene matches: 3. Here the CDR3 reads CASSFRDRVYEQYF. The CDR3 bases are TGTGCCAGCAGCTTCCGGGACAGGGTCTACGAGCAGTACTTC.

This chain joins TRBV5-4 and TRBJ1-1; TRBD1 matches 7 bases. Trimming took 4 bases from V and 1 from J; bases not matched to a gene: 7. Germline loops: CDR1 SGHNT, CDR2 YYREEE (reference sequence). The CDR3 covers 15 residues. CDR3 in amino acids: CASSPRQGENTEAFF. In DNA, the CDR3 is TGTGCCAGCAGCCCCCGACAGGGCGAGAACACTGAAGCTTTCTTT.